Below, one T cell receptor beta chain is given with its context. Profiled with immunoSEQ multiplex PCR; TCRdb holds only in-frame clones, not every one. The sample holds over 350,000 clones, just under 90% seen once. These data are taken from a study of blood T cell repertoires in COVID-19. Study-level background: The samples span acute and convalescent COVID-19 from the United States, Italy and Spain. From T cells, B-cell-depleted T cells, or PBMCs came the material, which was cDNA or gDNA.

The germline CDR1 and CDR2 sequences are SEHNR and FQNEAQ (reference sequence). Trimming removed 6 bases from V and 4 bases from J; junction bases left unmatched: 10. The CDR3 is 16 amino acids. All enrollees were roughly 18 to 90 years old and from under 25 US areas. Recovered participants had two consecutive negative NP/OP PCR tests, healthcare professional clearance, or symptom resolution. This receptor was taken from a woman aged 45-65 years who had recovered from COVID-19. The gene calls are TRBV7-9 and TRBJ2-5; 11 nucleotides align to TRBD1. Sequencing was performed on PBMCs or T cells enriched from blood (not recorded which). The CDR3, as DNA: TGTGCCAGCAGACCTTTACCCGGGACAGGGGGAGAGACCCAGTACTTC. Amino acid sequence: CASRPLPGTGGETQYF.